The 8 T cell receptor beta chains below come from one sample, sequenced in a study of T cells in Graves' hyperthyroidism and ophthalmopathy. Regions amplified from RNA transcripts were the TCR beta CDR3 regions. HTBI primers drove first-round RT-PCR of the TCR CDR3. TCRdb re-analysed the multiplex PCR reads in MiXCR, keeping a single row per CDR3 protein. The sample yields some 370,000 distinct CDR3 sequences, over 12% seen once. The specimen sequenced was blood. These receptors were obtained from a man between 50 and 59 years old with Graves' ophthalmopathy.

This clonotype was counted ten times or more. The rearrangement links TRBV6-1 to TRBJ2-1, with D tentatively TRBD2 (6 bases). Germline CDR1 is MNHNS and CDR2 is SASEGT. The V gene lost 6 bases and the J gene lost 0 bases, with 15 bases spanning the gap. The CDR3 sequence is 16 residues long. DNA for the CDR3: TGTGCCAGCAGCCCCTTTGCGGGGAGCTCCTACAATGAGCAGTTCTTC. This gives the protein CASSPFAGSSYNEQFF.

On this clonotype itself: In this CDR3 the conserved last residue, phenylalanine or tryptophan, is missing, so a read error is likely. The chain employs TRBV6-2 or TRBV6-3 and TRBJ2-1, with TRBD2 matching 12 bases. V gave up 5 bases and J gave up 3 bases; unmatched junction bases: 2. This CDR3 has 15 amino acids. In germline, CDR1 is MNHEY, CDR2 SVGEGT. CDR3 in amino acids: CASSRTSGIYNEQFS. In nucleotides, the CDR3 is TGTGCCAGCAGTAGGACTAGCGGGATCTACAATGAGCAGTTCTCC.

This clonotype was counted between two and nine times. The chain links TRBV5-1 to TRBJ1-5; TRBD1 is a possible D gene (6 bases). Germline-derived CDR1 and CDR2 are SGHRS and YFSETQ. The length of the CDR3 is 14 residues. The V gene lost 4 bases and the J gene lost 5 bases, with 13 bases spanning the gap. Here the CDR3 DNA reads TGCGCCAGCAGCCCAGGGACACTAGATCAGCCCCAGCATTTT. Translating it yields CASSPGTLDQPQHF.

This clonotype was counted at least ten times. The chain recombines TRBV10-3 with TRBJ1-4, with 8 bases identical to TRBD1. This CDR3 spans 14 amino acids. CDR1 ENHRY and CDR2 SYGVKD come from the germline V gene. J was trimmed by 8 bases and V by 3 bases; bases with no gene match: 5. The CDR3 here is CAISDRGLREKLFF. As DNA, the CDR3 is TGTGCCATCAGTGACAGGGGGCTGAGAGAAAAACTGTTTTTT.

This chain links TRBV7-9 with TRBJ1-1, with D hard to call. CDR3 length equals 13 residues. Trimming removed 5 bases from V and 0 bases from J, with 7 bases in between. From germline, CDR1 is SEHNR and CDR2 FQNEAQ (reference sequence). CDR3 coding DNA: TGTGCCAGCAGCGCTACAGTGAACACTGAAGCTTTCTTT. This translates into CASSATVNTEAFF.

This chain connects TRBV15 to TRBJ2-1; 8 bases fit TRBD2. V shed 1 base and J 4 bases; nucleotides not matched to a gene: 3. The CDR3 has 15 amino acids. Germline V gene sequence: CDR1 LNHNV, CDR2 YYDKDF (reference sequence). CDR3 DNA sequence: TGTGCCACCAGCAGAGTTCGGGAGGGGTACAATGAGCAGTTCTTC. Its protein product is CATSRVREGYNEQFF.

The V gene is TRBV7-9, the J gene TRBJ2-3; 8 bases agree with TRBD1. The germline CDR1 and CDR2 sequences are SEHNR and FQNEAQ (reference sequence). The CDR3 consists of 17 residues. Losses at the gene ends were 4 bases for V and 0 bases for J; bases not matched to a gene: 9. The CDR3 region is CASSSAGQGWSTDTQYF. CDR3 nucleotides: TGTGCCAGCAGCTCCGCCGGACAGGGATGGAGCACAGATACGCAGTATTTT. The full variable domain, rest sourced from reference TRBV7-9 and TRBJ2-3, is DTGVSQNPRHKITKRGQNVTFRCDPISEHNRLYWYRQTLGQGPEFLTYFQNEAQLEKSRLLSDRFSAERPKGSFSTLEIQRTEQGDSAMYLCASSSAGQGWSTDTQYFGPGTRLTVL.

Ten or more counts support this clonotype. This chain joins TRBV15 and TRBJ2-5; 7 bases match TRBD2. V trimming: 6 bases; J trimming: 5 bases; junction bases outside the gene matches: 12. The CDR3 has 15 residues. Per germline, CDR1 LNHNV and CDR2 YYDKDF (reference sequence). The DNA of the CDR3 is TGTGCCACCAGGGAGGGCGGGAGAGCGGCGGAGACCCAGTACTTC. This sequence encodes CATREGGRAAETQYF. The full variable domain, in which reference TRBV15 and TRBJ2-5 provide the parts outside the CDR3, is DAMVIQNPRYQVTQFGKPVTLSCSQTLNHNVMYWYQQKSSQAPKLLFHYYDKDFNNEADTPDNFQSRRPNTSFCFLDIRSPGLGDTAMYLCATREGGRAAETQYFGPGTRLLVL.